This is a list of T cell receptor beta chains from one sample in a study of shared T cell receptors in the human thymus. TCRdb keeps only in-frame clones here, not all; method: immunoSEQ multiplex PCR. In the table there are hundreds of thousands of clones, around nine tenths of which are singletons. The data also belong to a second study, concerning human thymus T cells.

Sequencing was performed on thymocytes. All receptors derive from a boy under two years old with a congenital heart defect. CDR3s include the opening cysteine and the closing phenylalanine or tryptophan. A D gene is named only where the DNA matches it firmly. Size is stated for part of the rows, as once, few or many counts, or as a class when the clone is expanded.

cdr3_aa	cdr3_nt	v_call	j_call	clone_size	d_call
CSVQRRDRVGYGYTF	TGCAGCGTGCAACGGCGGGACAGGGTCGGCTATGGCTACACCTTC	TRBV29-1	TRBJ1-2	.	TRBD1
CASSQDYGGGEKLFF	TGCGCCAGCAGCCAAGATTACGGAGGAGGTGAAAAACTGTTTTTT	TRBV4-3	TRBJ1-4	once	.
CASSIPGFENIQYF	TGTGCCAGTAGTATCCCAGGGTTCGAAAACATTCAGTACTTC	TRBV19	TRBJ2-4	.	.
CASSFLGGTPLRYTQYF	TGTGCCAGCAGTTTTTTGGGGGGGACGCCCCTCAGGTATACGCAGTATTTT	TRBV27	TRBJ2-3	.	TRBD2
CASSLATRDMADEQYF	TGTGCCAGCAGTTTGGCCACTAGGGACATGGCCGACGAGCAGTACTTC	TRBV28	TRBJ2-7	few	.
CASSYRPGRGRETQYF	TGTGCCAGCAGCTACCGCCCCGGCAGGGGGAGGGAGACCCAGTACTTC	TRBV11-3	TRBJ2-5	.	.
CASSPELAVETQYF	TGTGCCAGCAGCCCAGAACTAGCCGTAGAGACCCAGTACTTC	TRBV7-4	TRBJ2-5	.	.
CASSEGYRRVGNTIYF	TGTGCCAGCAGTGAAGGGTACCGGCGGGTTGGAAACACCATATATTTT	TRBV6-1	TRBJ1-3	once	.
CASTGGQGAYNEQFF	TGTGCCAGCACCGGGGGACAGGGTGCCTACAATGAGCAGTTCTTC	TRBV27	TRBJ2-1	.	TRBD1
CASSWGADTQYF	TGTGCCAGCAGCTGGGGGGCAGATACGCAGTATTTT	TRBV11-3	TRBJ2-3	.	.
CASSLWAGFCEKLFF	TGTGCCAGCAGTTTATGGGCGGGATTCTGTGAAAAACTGTTTTTT	TRBV27	TRBJ1-4	.	.
CASSQDLLKGTSGSSYNEQFF	TGCGCCAGCAGCCAAGATCTTCTAAAGGGGACTAGCGGGAGCTCCTACAATGAGCAGTTCTTC	TRBV4-3	TRBJ2-1	.	TRBD2
CASSLVPAGAYEQYF	TGTGCCAGCAGTTTAGTTCCAGCGGGGGCCTACGAGCAGTACTTC	TRBV27	TRBJ2-7	.	TRBD2
CASSLTRDRGREKLFF	TGTGCCAGCAGCTTAACCCGGGACAGGGGTCGCGAAAAACTGTTTTTT	TRBV5-6	TRBJ1-4	.	TRBD1
CAISPTGKNTEAFF	TGTGCCATCAGCCCTACAGGGAAGAACACTGAAGCTTTCTTT	TRBV10-3	TRBJ1-1	.	.
CASSLGQSNNEQFF	TGTGCCAGCAGCCTCGGACAGTCCAACAATGAGCAGTTCTTC	TRBV7-2	TRBJ2-1	.	.
CASGRQGANVLTF	TGTGCCAGCGGCAGACAGGGGGCCAACGTCCTGACTTTC	TRBV6-5	TRBJ2-6	.	.
CASSTGGNYGYTF	TGTGCCAGCAGTACAGGGGGGAACTATGGCTACACCTTC	TRBV6-5	TRBJ1-2	.	TRBD1
CAGSQGGVRNQPQHF	TGCGCCGGCAGCCAAGGGGGCGTGAGAAATCAGCCCCAGCATTTT	TRBV4-3	TRBJ1-5	.	TRBD1
CASSRGVAGGIYNEQFF	TGTGCCAGCAGTCGGGGGGTAGCGGGAGGGATCTACAATGAGCAGTTCTTC	TRBV25-1	TRBJ2-1	.	TRBD2
CAWRKDRGNTEAFF	TGTGCCTGGAGGAAAGACAGAGGGAACACTGAAGCTTTCTTT	TRBV30	TRBJ1-1	.	.
CASSSLAGEVVYNEQFF	TGTGCCAGCAGTAGTCTAGCGGGAGAGGTCGTCTACAATGAGCAGTTCTTC	TRBV25-1	TRBJ2-1	once	TRBD2
CASSVKGRELISEQFF	TGTGCCAGCAGTGTAAAGGGGCGGGAGTTAATTTCGGAGCAGTTCTTC	TRBV6-4	TRBJ2-1	.	TRBD2
CASGGSGGTTF	TGTGCCAGCGGTGGGTCGGGGGGTACCACCTTC	TRBV11-2	TRBJ1-2	.	.
CASSLGTGYQPQHF	TGTGCCAGCAGTTTGGGGACAGGTTATCAGCCCCAGCATTTT	TRBV28	TRBJ1-5	.	TRBD1
CSQGDREYRIYEQFF	TGCAGCCAAGGAGACAGGGAATACAGAATCTATGAGCAGTTCTTC	TRBV29-1	TRBJ2-1	.	TRBD1
CASSIDIRQGRAWGTEAFF	TGTGCCAGTAGTATTGACATTAGACAGGGCAGGGCCTGGGGCACTGAAGCTTTCTTT	TRBV19	TRBJ1-1	.	TRBD1
CASSLETQYF	TGTGCCAGCAGTCTAGAGACCCAGTACTTC	TRBV27	TRBJ2-5	.	.
CASSPPREVGTRTYEQYF	TGTGCCAGCTCACCACCGAGGGAAGTGGGGACACGGACCTACGAGCAGTACTTC	TRBV18	TRBJ2-7	.	.
CASRTLAGGYTF	TGTGCCAGCAGGACCCTTGCCGGGGGCTACACCTTC	TRBV13	TRBJ1-2	few	.
CASSLARPIGGYEQYF	TGTGCCAGCAGCTTAGCCCGCCCAATAGGGGGCTACGAGCAGTACTTC	TRBV7-9	TRBJ2-7	.	.
CASSSWTSPSYNEQFF	TGCGCCAGCAGCTCCTGGACTAGCCCCTCCTACAATGAGCAGTTCTTC	TRBV4-1	TRBJ2-1	.	TRBD2
CASSYGGRGHNEQFF	TGCGCCAGCAGCTACGGCGGCAGAGGGCACAATGAGCAGTTCTTC	TRBV4-3	TRBJ2-1	few	.
CAWRTRGEKLFF	TGTGCCTGGAGAACTCGCGGGGAAAAACTGTTTTTT	TRBV30	TRBJ1-4	.	.
CASAGDRVVGYTF	TGTGCTAGTGCCGGGGACAGGGTGGTTGGCTACACCTTC	TRBV12-5	TRBJ1-2	.	TRBD1
CATRGDRGNQPQHF	TGTGCCACCAGGGGGGACAGGGGAAATCAGCCCCAGCATTTT	TRBV15	TRBJ1-5	.	TRBD1
CSVELGGQGQYEQYF	TGCAGCGTTGAATTAGGGGGACAGGGACAATACGAGCAGTACTTC	TRBV29-1	TRBJ2-7	.	TRBD1
CASSLGTGGTEAFF	TGCGCCAGCAGCTTGGGGACAGGAGGCACTGAAGCTTTCTTT	TRBV5-1	TRBJ1-1	few	TRBD1
CVYPPREGSGDYGYTF	TGTGTCTACCCCCCCAGGGAAGGATCCGGCGACTATGGCTACACCTTC	TRBV21-1	TRBJ1-2	.	.
CASSLAVRQLAGTDTQYF	TGCGCCAGCAGCTTGGCCGTTCGCCAACTAGCGGGGACAGATACGCAGTATTTT	TRBV5-1	TRBJ2-3	.	TRBD2
CASSFRGLSPDTQYF	TGTGCCAGCAGTTTTAGGGGGCTGAGTCCAGATACGCAGTATTTT	TRBV27	TRBJ2-3	.	TRBD1
CASRKGLAGPYEQYF	TGCGCCAGCAGGAAGGGACTAGCGGGACCCTACGAGCAGTACTTC	TRBV10-2	TRBJ2-7	.	TRBD2
CASSWGRGGRNTGELFF	TGTGCCAGCAGCTGGGGGCGGGGGGGCCGGAACACCGGGGAGCTGTTTTTT	TRBV5-4	TRBJ2-2	.	TRBD2
CATSRVPYGGASTDTQYF	TGTGCCACCAGCAGAGTACCATATGGGGGGGCTAGCACAGATACGCAGTATTTT	TRBV15	TRBJ2-3	.	.
CASSQRDRGQLNTGELFF	TGTGCCAGCAGCCAGAGGGACAGGGGACAGTTGAACACCGGGGAGCTGTTTTTT	TRBV14	TRBJ2-2	.	TRBD1
CASSPGSSNTGELFF	TGTGCCAGCAGTCCGGGTAGCTCGAACACCGGGGAGCTGTTTTTT	TRBV27	TRBJ2-2	.	.
CASSQEFISVYEQYF	TGCGCCAGCAGCCAAGAGTTTATTAGCGTCTACGAGCAGTACTTC	TRBV4-3	TRBJ2-7	.	.
CASSEWGQGFSYEQYF	TGTGCCAGCAGTGAATGGGGACAGGGTTTCTCCTACGAGCAGTACTTC	TRBV25-1	TRBJ2-7	.	TRBD1
CASSFWTSGRETDTQYF	TGTGCCAGCAGCTTTTGGACTAGCGGGAGGGAAACAGATACGCAGTATTTT	TRBV7-2	TRBJ2-3	.	TRBD2
CASSAPRGRETQYF	TGTGCCAGCAGTGCGCCCAGGGGCCGGGAGACCCAGTACTTC	TRBV25-1	TRBJ2-5	.	.
CASSPGGVAGATDTQYF	TGTGCCAGCAGCCCCGGTGGAGTAGCGGGAGCCACAGATACGCAGTATTTT	TRBV7-9	TRBJ2-3	.	TRBD2
CASTRGATNEKLFF	TGCGCCAGCACCCGGGGGGCAACTAATGAAAAACTGTTTTTT	TRBV5-1	TRBJ1-4	.	.
CASSPGQFSYEQYF	TGTGCCAGCAGCCCGGGACAGTTCTCCTACGAGCAGTACTTC	TRBV14	TRBJ2-7	.	TRBD1